The 3 T cell receptor beta chains below all came from one sample that was sequenced in a study of OX40 agonist ivuxolimab in advanced cancers. Some clones are missing from TCRdb's copy, which holds only in-frame ones; the method was immunoSEQ multiplex PCR. The sample lists 70,000 to 75,000 clones; around 81% were seen once. The sequenced sample was CD4+ or CD8+ T cells sorted from blood, obtained in a trial of the OX40 agonist ivuxolimab. The receptor source for this set is an adult with an advanced solid tumor such as melanoma, head and neck, liver or kidney cancer.

V and J are TRBV30 and TRBJ2-3; no clear D gene. There are 13 residues in the CDR3. Per the germline V gene, CDR1 is GTSNPN and CDR2 is SVGIG (reference sequence). V lost 0 bases and J lost 8, with 12 bases in between. The CDR3, as DNA: TGTGCCTGGAGTGTACTCGATAGCCTTACGCAGTATTTT. Translating gives CAWSVLDSLTQYF.

The chain combines TRBV7-8 with TRBJ1-3, with D possibly TRBD1 on 5 matching bases. This CDR3 has 16 amino acids. The germline V gene encodes CDR1 SGHVS and CDR2 FQNEAQ. V gave up 5 bases and J gave up 0 bases, with 14 bases separating them. CDR3 region: CASSPRGGFSGNTIYF. Written as DNA, the CDR3 is TGTGCCAGCAGCCCCCGCGGGGGTTTCTCTGGAAACACCATATATTTT.

This chain connects TRBV2 to TRBJ2-1, with TRBD2 matching over 8 bases. V trimming: 9 bases; J trimming: 8 bases; junction bases outside the gene matches: 9. Germline lookup yields CDR1 SNHLY and CDR2 FYNNEI. CDR3 size: 13 residues. The CDR3 here is CASGWREVDEQFF. The CDR3 nucleotides are TGTGCCAGTGGTTGGCGGGAGGTGGATGAGCAGTTCTTC.